The following is a T cell receptor (beta chain) sequence with its context. This CDR3 comprises 13 residues. Germline CDR1 MNHEY, CDR2 SMNVEV (reference sequence). Between the trimmed V and J ends, which lost 2 bases and 9 bases, there was a span of 11 bases. The PCR employed 60 Vbeta primers together with 13 Jbeta primers. Produced via immunoSEQ multiplex PCR; TCRdb's table is partial and in-frame only. Seen here are around 87,000 clones, more than 70% observed once, and the top ten hold roughly 3%. This specimen comes from a study of cytomegalovirus exposure and HLA in healthy donors. This clonotype was obtained from a man aged 35 to 55 in good health and CMV-seronegative. The V and J genes are TRBV27 and TRBJ2-1; a weak D match, TRBD1 (5 bases). The sample consisted of PBMCs. CDR3 residues: CASSLPTVGEQFF. In nucleotides, the CDR3 is TGTGCCAGCAGTTTACCGACAGTTGGTGAGCAGTTCTTC.